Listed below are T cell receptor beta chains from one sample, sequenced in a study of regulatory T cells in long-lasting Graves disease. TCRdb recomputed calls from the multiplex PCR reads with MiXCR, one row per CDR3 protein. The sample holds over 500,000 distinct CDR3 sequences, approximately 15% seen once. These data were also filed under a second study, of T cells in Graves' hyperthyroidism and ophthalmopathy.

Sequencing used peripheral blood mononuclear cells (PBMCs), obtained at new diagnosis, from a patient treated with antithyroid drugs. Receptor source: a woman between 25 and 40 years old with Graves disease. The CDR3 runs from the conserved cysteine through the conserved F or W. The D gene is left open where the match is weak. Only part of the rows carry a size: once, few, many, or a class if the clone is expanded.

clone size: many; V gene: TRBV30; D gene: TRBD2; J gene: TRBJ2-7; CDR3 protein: CAWSRGVREQYF; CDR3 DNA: TGTGCCTGGAGTCGGGGGGTACGCGAGCAGTACTTC
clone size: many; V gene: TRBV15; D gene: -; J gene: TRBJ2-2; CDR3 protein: CATSRETRENTGELFF; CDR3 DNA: TGTGCCACCAGCAGAGAGACCAGGGAGAACACCGGGGAGCTGTTTTTT
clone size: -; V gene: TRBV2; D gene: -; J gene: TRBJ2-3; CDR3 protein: CASSEEKVGSSTDTQYF; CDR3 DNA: TGTGCCAGCAGTGAAGAAAAGGTCGGATCTAGCACAGATACGCAGTATTTT
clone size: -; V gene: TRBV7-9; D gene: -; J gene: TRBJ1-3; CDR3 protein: CASSPGLVNTIYF; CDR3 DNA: TGTGCCAGCTCGCCAGGGTTGGTGAACACCATATATTTT
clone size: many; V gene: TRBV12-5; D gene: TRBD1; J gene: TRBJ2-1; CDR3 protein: CASMQGTGKSVDEQFF; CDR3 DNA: TGTGCTAGTATGCAAGGGACAGGGAAGAGTGTGGATGAGCAGTTCTTC
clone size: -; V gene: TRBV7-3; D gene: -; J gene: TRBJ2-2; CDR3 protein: CASSLQLSCRELFF; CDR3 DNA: TGTGCCAGCAGCTTACAGTTATCTTGCCGGGAGCTGTTTTTT
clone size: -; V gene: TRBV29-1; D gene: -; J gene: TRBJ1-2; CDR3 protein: CSVLNLNGYTF; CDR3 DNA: TGCAGCGTCCTGAACCTAAATGGCTACACCTTC
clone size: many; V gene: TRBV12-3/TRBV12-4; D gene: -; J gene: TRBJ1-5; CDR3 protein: CASSSGRLINQPQHF; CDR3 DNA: TGTGCCAGCAGTTCGGGACGGCTAATCAATCAGCCCCAGCATTTT
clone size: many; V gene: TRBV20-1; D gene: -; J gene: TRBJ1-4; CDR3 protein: CSAKPDATNEKLFF; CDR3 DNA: TGCAGTGCTAAGCCCGACGCAACTAATGAAAAACTGTTTTTT
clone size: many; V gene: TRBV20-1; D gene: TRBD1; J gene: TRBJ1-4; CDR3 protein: CSAPGQGAEKLFF; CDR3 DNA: TGCAGTGCCCCCGGGCAGGGGGCTGAAAAACTGTTTTTT
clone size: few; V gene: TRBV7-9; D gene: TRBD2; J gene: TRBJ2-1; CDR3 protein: CASSPRASGSVLSYNEQFF; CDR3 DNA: TGTGCCAGCAGCCCCCGGGCTAGCGGGAGTGTCCTCTCCTACAATGAGCAGTTCTTC
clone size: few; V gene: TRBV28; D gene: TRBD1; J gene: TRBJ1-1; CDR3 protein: CASLRTRTGGWGTEAFF; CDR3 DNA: TGTGCCAGCCTTCGAACCCGGACAGGGGGCTGGGGCACTGAAGCTTTCTTT
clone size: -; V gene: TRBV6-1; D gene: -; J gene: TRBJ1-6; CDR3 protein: CASSPVRRQNNSPLHF; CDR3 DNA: TGTGCCAGCAGTCCCGTTAGGAGACAGAATAATTCACCCCTCCACTTT
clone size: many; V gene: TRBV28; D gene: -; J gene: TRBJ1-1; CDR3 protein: CASNSAGGLGMNTEAFF; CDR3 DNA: TGTGCCAGCAACTCAGCGGGGGGCCTAGGGATGAACACTGAAGCTTTCTTT
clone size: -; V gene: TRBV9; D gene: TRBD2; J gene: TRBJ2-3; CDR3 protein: CASSVEAGVDTQYF; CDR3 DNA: TGTGCCAGCAGCGTAGAAGCGGGAGTTGATACGCAGTATTTT
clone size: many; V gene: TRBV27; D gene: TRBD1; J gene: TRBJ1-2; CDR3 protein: CASSVRTGTTYGYTF; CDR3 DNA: TGTGCCAGCAGTGTCAGGACAGGAACAACCTATGGCTACACCTTC
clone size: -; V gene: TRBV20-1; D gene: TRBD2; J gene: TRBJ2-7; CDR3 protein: CSARGVAGGPFSEQYF; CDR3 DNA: TGCAGTGCTAGAGGGGTCGCGGGAGGGCCGTTTTCCGAGCAGTACTTC
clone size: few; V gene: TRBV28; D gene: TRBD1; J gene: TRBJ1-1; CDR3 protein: CASSLRDRGAFF; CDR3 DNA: TGTGCCAGCAGTTTGAGGGACAGGGGAGCTTTCTTT
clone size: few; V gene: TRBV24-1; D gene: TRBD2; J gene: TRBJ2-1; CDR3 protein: CATSDPGLANEQFF; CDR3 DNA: TGTGCCACCAGTGACCCGGGACTAGCCAATGAGCAGTTCTTC
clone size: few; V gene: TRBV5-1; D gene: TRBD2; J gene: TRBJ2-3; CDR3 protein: CASSPGGTTDTQYF; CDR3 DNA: TGCGCCAGCAGCCCGGGGGGGACCACAGATACGCAGTATTTT
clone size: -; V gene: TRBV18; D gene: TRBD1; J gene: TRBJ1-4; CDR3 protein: CASSPRTGSGEKLFF; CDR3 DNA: TGTGCCAGCTCACCCCGGACAGGGTCGGGTGAAAAACTGTTTTTT
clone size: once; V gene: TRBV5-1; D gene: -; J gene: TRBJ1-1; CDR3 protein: CASSPDGFLAEAFF; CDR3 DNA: TGCGCCAGCAGCCCGGACGGGTTTCTGGCTGAAGCTTTCTTT
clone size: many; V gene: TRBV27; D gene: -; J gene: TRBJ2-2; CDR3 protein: CASTRGRNRPGELFF; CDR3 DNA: TGTGCCAGCACCCGGGGGCGAAACAGACCCGGGGAGCTGTTTTTT
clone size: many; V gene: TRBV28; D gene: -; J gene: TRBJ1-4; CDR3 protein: CASSSSGRNEKLSF; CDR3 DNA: TGTGCCAGCAGTTCATCGGGGCGGAATGAAAAACTGTCTTTT
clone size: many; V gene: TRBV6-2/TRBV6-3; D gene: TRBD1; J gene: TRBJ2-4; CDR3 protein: CASSYTGQGIHIQYF; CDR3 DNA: TGTGCCAGCAGTTACACGGGACAGGGGATCCACATTCAGTACTTC
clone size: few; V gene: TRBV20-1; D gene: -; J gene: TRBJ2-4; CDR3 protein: CSAMDAYRTKNIQYF; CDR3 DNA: TGCAGTGCTATGGACGCCTACCGAACCAAAAACATTCAGTACTTC
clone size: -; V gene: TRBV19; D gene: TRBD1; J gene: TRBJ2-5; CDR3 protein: CASSIGTGDVETQYF; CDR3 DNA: TGTGCCAGTAGTATAGGGACAGGGGACGTGGAGACCCAGTACTTC
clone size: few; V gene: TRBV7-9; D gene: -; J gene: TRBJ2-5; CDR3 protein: CASSQRLGGETQYF; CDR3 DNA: TGTGCCAGCAGCCAGAGGTTGGGGGGAGAGACCCAGTACTTC